The TCR beta chain under discussion was sequenced for a study of T cells in tuberculosis. Germline CDR1 is SEHNR and CDR2 is FQNEAQ (reference sequence). J lost 0 bases, V lost 2 bases, and 7 bases had no gene match. CDR3 length equals 16 residues. Method: immunoSEQ multiplex PCR; TCRdb's copy keeps in-frame clones and lacks some. The profile shows about 37,000 clones, around 92% of them singletons. This sequence joins TRBV7-9 and TRBJ2-7; 7 positions agree with TRBD1. Sequenced material: PBMCs. This TCR derives from a donor aged 10 to 29 with latent tuberculosis or without tuberculosis infection. Some clones in this sample may be carry-over from other donors' samples. The CDR3 DNA is TGTGCCAGCAGCTTAATGAGGGGGCCCGCCTCCTACGAGCAGTACTTC. Translated: CASSLMRGPASYEQYF.